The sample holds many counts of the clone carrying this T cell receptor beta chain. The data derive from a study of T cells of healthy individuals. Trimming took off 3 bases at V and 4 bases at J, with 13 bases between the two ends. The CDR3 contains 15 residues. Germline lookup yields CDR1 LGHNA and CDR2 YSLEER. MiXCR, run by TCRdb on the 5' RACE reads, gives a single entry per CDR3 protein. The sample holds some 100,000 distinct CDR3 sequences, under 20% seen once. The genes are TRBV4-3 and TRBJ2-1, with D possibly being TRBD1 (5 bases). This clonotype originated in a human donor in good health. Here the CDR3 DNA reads TGCGCCAGCAGCCACCTCCTCAGGGAATACAATGAGCAGTTCTTC. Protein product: CASSHLLREYNEQFF.